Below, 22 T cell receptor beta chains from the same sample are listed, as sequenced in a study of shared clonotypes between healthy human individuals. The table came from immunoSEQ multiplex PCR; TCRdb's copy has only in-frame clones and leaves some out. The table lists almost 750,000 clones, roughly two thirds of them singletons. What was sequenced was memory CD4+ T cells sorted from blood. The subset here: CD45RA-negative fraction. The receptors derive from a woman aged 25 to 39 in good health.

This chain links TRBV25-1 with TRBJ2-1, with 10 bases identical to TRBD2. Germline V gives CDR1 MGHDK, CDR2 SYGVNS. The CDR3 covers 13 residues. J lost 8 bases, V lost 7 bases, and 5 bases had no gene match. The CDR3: CASIAGGPDEQFF. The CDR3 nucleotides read TGTGCCAGCATAGCGGGAGGTCCCGATGAGCAGTTCTTC.

CDR3 protein: CASTSSGRFYEQYF. The CDR3 DNA follows: TGTGCCAGCACCTCAAGCGGGAGGTTCTACGAGCAGTACTTC. The gene calls are TRBV28 and TRBJ2-7, with 9 bases matching TRBD2. The V gene's germline CDR1 is MDHEN and CDR2 SYDVKM. V lost 7 bases and J lost 3; bases outside the gene matches: 7. This CDR3 has 14 amino acids. The entire variable domain, with the rest obtained from reference TRBV28 and TRBJ2-7, is as follows: DVKVTQSSRYLVKRTGEKVFLECVQDMDHENMFWYRQDPGLGLRLIYFSYDVKMKEKGDIPEGYSVSREKKERFSLILESASTNQTSMYLCASTSSGRFYEQYFGPGTRLTVT.

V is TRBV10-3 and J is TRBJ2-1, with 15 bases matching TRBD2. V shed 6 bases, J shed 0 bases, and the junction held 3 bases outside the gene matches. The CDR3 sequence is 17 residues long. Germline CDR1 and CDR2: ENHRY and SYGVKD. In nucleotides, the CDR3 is TGTGCCATCAGAGGGACTAGCGGGAGGAGCTCCTACAATGAGCAGTTCTTC. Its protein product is CAIRGTSGRSSYNEQFF.

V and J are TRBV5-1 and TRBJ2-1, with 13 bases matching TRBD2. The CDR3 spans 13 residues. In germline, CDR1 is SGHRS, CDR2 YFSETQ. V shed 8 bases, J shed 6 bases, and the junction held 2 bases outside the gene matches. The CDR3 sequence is CASRTSGSNEQFF. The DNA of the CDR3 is TGCGCCAGTCGGACTAGCGGGAGCAATGAGCAGTTCTTC.

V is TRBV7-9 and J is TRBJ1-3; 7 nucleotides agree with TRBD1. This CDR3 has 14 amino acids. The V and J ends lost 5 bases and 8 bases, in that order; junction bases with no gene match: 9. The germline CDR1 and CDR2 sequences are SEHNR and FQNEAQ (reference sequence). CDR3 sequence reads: CASSTRTGEDTIYF. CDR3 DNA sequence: TGTGCCAGCAGCACAAGGACAGGAGAAGACACCATATATTTT.

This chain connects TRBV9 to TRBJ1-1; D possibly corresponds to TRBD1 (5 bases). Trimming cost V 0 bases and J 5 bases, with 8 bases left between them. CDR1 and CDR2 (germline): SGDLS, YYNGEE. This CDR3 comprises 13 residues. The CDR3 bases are TGTGCCAGCAGCGTAGACAGGTGGACTGAAGCTTTCTTT. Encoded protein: CASSVDRWTEAFF.

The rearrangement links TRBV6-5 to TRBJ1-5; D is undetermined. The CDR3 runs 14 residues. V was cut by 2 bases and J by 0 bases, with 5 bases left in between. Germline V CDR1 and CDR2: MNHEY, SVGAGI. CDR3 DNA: TGTGCCAGCAGTTACGCCCATAGCAATCAGCCCCAGCATTTT. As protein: CASSYAHSNQPQHF.

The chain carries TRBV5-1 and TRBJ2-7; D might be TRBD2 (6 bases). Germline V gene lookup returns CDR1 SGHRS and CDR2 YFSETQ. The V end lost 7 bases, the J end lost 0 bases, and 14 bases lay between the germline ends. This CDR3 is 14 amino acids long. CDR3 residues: CASRGTWSSYEQYF. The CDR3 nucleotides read TGCGCCAGCCGTGGGACTTGGAGCTCCTACGAGCAGTACTTC.

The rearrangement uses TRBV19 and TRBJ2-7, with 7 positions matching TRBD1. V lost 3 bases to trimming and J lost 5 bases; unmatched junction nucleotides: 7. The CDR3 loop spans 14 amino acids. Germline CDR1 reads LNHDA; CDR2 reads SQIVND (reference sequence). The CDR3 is CASSIGQARDEQYF. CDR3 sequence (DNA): TGTGCCAGTAGTATTGGACAGGCGCGGGACGAGCAGTACTTC. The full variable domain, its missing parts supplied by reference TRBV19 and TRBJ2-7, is DGGITQSPKYLFRKEGQNVTLSCEQNLNHDAMYWYRQDPGQGLRLIYYSQIVNDFQKGDIAEGYSVSREKKESFPLTVTSAQKNPTAFYLCASSIGQARDEQYFGPGTRLTVT.

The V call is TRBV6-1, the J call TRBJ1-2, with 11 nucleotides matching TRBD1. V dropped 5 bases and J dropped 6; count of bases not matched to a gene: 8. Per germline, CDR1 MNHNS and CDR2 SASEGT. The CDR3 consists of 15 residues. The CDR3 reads CASSFGQGARNGYTF. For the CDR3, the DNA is TGTGCCAGCAGTTTCGGACAGGGGGCGAGAAATGGCTACACCTTC.

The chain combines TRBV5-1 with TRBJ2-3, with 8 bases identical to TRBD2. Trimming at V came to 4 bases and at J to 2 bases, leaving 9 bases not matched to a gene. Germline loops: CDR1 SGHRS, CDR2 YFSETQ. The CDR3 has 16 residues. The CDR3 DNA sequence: TGCGCCAGCAGCCCGGGCCAGCGGGGGCCCACAGATACGCAGTATTTT. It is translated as CASSPGQRGPTDTQYF.

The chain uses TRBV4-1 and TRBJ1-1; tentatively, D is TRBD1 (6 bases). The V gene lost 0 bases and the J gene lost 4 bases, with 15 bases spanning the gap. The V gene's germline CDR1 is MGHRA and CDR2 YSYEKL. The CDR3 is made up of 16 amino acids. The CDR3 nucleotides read TGCGCCAGCAGCCAAGAGGGCGGGGGGCAAAGCACTGAAGCTTTCTTT. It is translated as CASSQEGGGQSTEAFF.

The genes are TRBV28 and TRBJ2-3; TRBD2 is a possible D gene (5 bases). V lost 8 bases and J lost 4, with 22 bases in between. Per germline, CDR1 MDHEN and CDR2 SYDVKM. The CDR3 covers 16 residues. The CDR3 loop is CASRGWDPTLSDTQYF. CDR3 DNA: TGTGCCAGCCGAGGGTGGGATCCGACGCTATCAGATACGCAGTATTTT.

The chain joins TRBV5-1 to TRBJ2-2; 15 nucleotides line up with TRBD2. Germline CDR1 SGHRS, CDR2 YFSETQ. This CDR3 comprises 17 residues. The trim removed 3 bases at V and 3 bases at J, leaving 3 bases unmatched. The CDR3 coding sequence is TGCGCCAGCAGCTGGACTAGCGGGAGGGGGGACACCGGGGAGCTGTTTTTT. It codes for CASSWTSGRGDTGELFF.

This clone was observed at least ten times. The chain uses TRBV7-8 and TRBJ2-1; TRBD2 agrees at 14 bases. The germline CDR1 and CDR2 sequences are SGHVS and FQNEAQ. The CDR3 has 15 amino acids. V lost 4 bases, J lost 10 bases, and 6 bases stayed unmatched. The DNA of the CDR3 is TGTGCCAGCAGCTGGTCTGGGACTAGCGGGGGCGAGCAGTTCTTC. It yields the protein CASSWSGTSGGEQFF.

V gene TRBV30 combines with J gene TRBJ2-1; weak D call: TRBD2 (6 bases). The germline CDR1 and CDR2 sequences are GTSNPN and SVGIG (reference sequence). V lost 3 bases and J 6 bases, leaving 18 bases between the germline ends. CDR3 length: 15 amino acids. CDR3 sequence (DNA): TGTGCCTGGAGCGGAGGGACTCTGTATACCAATGAGCAGTTCTTC. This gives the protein CAWSGGTLYTNEQFF.

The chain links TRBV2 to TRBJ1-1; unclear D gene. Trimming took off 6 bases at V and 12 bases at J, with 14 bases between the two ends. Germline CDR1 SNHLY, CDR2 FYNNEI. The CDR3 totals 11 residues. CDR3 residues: CASSKSRRSFF. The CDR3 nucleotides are TGTGCCAGCAGCAAAAGCAGGAGGTCTTTCTTT.

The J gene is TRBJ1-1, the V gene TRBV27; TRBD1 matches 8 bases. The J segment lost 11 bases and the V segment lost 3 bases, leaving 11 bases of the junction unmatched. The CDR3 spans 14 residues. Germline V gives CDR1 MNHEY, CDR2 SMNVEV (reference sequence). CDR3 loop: CASSFTGTGSRAFF. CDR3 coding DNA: TGTGCCAGCAGTTTTACCGGGACAGGCTCGAGGGCTTTCTTT.

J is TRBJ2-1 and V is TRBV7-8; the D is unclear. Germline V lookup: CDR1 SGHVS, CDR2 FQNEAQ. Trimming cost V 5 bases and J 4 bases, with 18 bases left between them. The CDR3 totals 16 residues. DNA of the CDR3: TGTGCCAGCAGCCCCAAGGCAGGCCTCGCGTACAATGAGCAGTTCTTC. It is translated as CASSPKAGLAYNEQFF.

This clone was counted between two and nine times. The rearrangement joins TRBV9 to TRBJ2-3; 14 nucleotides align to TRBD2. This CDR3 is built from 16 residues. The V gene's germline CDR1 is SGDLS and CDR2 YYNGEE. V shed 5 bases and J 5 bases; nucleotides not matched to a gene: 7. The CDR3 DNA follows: TGTGCCAGCAGACCCGGACTAGCGGGAGGAGTAGATACGCAGTATTTT. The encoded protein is CASRPGLAGGVDTQYF. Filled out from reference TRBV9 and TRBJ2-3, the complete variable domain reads DSGVTQTPKHLITATGQRVTLRCSPRSGDLSVYWYQQSLDQGLQFLIQYYNGEERAKGNILERFSAQQFPDLHSELNLSSLELGDSALYFCASRPGLAGGVDTQYFGPGTRLTVL.

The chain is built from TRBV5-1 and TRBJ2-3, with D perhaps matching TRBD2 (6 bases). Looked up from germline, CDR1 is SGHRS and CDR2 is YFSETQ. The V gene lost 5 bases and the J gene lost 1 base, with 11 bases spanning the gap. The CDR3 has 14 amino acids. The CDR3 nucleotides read TGCGCCAGCAGAAACCCTAGCGGCACAGATACGCAGTATTTT. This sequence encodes CASRNPSGTDTQYF.

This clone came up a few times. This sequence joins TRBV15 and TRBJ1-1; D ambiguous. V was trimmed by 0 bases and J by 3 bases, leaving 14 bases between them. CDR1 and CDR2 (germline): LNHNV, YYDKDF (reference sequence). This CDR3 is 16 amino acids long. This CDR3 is CATSRDRDGDDTEAFF. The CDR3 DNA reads TGTGCCACCAGCAGAGATCGAGACGGCGATGACACTGAAGCTTTCTTT.